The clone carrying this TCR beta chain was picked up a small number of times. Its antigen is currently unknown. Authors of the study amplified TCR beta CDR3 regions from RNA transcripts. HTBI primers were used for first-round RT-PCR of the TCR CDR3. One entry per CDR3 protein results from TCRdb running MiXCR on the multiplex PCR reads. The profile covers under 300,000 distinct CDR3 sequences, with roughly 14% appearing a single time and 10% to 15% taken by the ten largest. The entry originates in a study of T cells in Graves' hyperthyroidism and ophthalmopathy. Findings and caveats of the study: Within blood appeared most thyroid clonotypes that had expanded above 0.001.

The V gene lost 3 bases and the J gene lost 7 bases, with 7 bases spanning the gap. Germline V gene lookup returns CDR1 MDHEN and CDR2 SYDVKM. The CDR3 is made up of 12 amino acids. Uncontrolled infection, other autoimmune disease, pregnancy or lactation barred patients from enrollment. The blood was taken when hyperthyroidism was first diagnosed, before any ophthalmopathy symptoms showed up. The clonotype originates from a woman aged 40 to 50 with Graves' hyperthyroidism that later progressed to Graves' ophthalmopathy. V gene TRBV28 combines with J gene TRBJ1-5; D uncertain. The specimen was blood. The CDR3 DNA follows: TGTGCCAGCAGTTTTCGATCCCAGCCCCAGCATTTT. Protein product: CASSFRSQPQHF. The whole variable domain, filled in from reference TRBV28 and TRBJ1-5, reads DVKVTQSSRYLVKRTGEKVFLECVQDMDHENMFWYRQDPGLGLRLIYFSYDVKMKEKGDIPEGYSVSREKKERFSLILESASTNQTSMYLCASSFRSQPQHFGDGTRLSIL.